This T cell receptor beta chain comes out of a study of shared clonotypes between healthy human individuals. CDR1 and CDR2 (germline): SGHTA, FQGNSA. The length of the CDR3 is 14 residues. Trimming took 5 bases from V and 4 from J, leaving 15 bases between them. Regarding the study as a whole: Expectations were that clonotype sharing among donors would be affected by sequencing depth.

Measured with immunoSEQ multiplex PCR; TCRdb has only the in-frame clones, and not every one. The data contain more than 450,000 clones, 75% to 85% of them singletons. Regarding this clone: What it binds is not known.

All of the donors resided in Nashville, Tennessee, and each was a Caucasian adult. Genomic DNA of unsorted samples came from 85 million to 95 million PBMCs. The specimen sequenced was PBMCs. The source of this sequence is a woman aged 40 to 55 in good health. Some clones in this sample may be carry-over from other donors' samples. The chain recombines TRBV7-2 with TRBJ2-7; the D call may be TRBD1 or TRBD2 (5 bases each). As DNA, the CDR3 is TGTGCCAGCAGCCCGTCGAGGGGTCTATACGAGCAGTACTTC. Translation: CASSPSRGLYEQYF.